This T cell receptor beta chain was documented in a study of cytomegalovirus exposure and HLA in healthy donors. The PCR used 60 Vbeta and 13 Jbeta primers. Clones were sequenced by immunoSEQ multiplex PCR, and TCRdb holds only the in-frame ones, with some missing. The table records more than 150,000 clones, approximately 85% of them present only once. Germline CDR1 is LNHNV and CDR2 is YYDKDF (reference sequence). This CDR3 is 16 amino acids long. The V gene is TRBV15, the J gene TRBJ2-5; possibly TRBD1 for D (5 bases). The J call may be mistaken, given a closer DNA end match to TRBJ2-7. This sequence was found in a man between 18 and 29 years old in good health and CMV-seropositive. Sequenced sample: PBMCs. The DNA of the CDR3 is TGTGCCACCAGCAGAGAGAGCAGGGTTGACCCCTACGAGCAGTACTTC. Its protein is CATSRESRVDPYEQYF.